One T cell receptor beta chain is described in this entry. The target antigen is unknown. The data derive from a study of T cell repertoires in ileal Crohn's disease. Study-level results: All patients with clonality above 26.8% had endoscopic recurrence. High-frequency clones were more common in sorted CD8 than CD4 cells.

Data came from immunoSEQ multiplex PCR; TCRdb stores just in-frame clones and leaves some out. The repertoire includes a few thousand clones, about 80% of them detected once, and over 6.5% sits in the top ten. This CDR3 region has 14 residues. V lost 5 bases, J lost 2 bases, and 12 bases lay in between. From germline, CDR1 is MDHEN and CDR2 SYDVKM. Sequencing was done on a sample of ileal tissue. The receptor's source is an adult with Crohn's disease. This sequence joins TRBV28 and TRBJ1-1, with a weak D call TRBD1 (5 bases). CDR3 amino acids: CASSAETENTEAFF. The DNA of the CDR3 is TGTGCCAGCAGTGCGGAGACAGAAAACACTGAAGCTTTCTTT.